This TCR beta chain was recorded in a study of blood T cells in healthy people across ages. V was shortened by 3 bases and J by 3 bases, with 12 bases between the two germline ends. Germline V lookup: CDR1 MRHNA, CDR2 SNTAGT. The CDR3 loop spans 14 amino acids. This clonotype turned up a few times. Alongside a J-beta primer mix, a sample-barcoded 5' primer served in a second PCR lasting roughly 6 to 11 cycles. The template-switch adaptor, which had 12 random nucleotides, put a tag on each cDNA molecule. MiXCR, run by TCRdb on the 5' RACE reads, gives a single entry per CDR3 protein. Among 1.5 million to 2 million distinct CDR3 sequences listed, 28% were seen once.

The sequencing input was blood. The rearrangement links TRBV6-4 to TRBJ2-7; D gene uncertain. The sequence was obtained from a woman in her 30s in good health. CDR3 amino acids: CASSEGIGFYEQYF. In DNA form, the CDR3 reads TGTGCCAGCAGTGAAGGGATTGGGTTCTACGAGCAGTACTTC.